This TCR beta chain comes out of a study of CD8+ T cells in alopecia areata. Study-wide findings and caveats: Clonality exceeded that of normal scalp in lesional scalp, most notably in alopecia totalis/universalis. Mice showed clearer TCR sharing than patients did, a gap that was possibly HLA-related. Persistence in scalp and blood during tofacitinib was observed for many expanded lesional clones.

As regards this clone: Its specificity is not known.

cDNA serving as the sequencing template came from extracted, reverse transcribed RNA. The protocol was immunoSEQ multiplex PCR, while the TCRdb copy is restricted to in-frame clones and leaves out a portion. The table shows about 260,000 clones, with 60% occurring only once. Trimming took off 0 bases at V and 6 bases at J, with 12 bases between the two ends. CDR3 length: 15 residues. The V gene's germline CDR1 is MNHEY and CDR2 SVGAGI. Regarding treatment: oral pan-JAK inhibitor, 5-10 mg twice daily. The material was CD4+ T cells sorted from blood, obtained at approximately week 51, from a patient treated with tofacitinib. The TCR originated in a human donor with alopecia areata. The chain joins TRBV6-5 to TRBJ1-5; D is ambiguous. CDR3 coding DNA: TGTGCCAGCAGTTACTCGGCAACCGTGGGTCAGCCCCAGCATTTT. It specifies CASSYSATVGQPQHF.